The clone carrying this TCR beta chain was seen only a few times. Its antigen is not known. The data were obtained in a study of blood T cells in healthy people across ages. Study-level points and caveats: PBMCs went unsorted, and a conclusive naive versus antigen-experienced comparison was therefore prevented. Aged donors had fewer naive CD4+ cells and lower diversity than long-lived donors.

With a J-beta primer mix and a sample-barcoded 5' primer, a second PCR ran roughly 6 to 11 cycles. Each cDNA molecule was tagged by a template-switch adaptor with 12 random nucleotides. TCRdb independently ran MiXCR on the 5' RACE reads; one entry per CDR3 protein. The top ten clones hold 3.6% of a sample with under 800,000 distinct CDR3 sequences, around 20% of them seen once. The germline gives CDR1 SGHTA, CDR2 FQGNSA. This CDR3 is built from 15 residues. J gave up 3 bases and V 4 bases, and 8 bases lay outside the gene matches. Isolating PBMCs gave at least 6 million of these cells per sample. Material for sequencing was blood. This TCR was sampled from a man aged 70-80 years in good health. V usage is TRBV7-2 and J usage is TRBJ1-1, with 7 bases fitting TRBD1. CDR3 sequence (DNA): TGTGCCAGCAGCTGGGGAACAGGGGAACACACTGAAGCTTTCTTT. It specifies CASSWGTGEHTEAFF. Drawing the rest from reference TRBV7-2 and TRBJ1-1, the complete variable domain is GAGVSQSPSNKVTEKGKDVELRCDPISGHTALYWYRQSLGQGLEFLIYFQGNSAPDKSGLPSDRFSAERTGGSVSTLTIQRTQQEDSAVYLCASSWGTGEHTEAFFGQGTRLTVV.